This T cell receptor (beta chain) is from a study of regulatory T cells in long-lasting Graves disease. Described time point: newly diagnosed GD, antithyroid drugs for less than 3 months. Extracted RNA from PBMCs served as the source of the TCR library. V gave up 2 bases and J gave up 7 bases, with 12 bases separating them. Germline CDR1 is MDHEN and CDR2 is SYDVKM. The CDR3 runs to 13 residues. This clonotype was recorded many times. Relying on iRepertoire HTBI primers and Arm-PCR of CDR3 regions, the team built TCR beta libraries. TCRdb reprocessed the multiplex PCR reads with MiXCR, giving one entry per CDR3 protein. The sample lists some 350,000 distinct CDR3 sequences; around 16% were seen once. Separately, the same data were catalogued under a study of T cells in Graves' hyperthyroidism and ophthalmopathy. As reported in that work: First-round RT-PCR with HTBI primers amplified the TCR CDR3 region. Blood also carried most thyroid clonotypes expanded above 0.001.

The sequence was obtained from a woman in her late teens or twenties with Graves disease. The sequences come from peripheral blood mononuclear cells (PBMCs), collected at new diagnosis, from a patient treated with antithyroid drugs. This chain joins TRBV28 and TRBJ2-7; D is uncertain. The CDR3 reads CASSLSLWREQYF. The CDR3, as DNA: TGTGCCAGCAGTTTAAGTTTGTGGCGGGAGCAGTACTTC. Using reference TRBV28 and TRBJ2-7 for the parts outside the CDR3, the full variable domain is DVKVTQSSRYLVKRTGEKVFLECVQDMDHENMFWYRQDPGLGLRLIYFSYDVKMKEKGDIPEGYSVSREKKERFSLILESASTNQTSMYLCASSLSLWREQYFGPGTRLTVT.